This T cell receptor (beta chain) came from a study of blood T cells in healthy people across ages. The second PCR ran about 6 to 11 cycles with a sample-barcoded 5' primer and J-beta primers. Samples each returned at least 3 million CDR3-containing paired-end reads. TCRdb used MiXCR to reprocess the 5' RACE reads, holding one entry per CDR3 protein. The sample has about 970,000 distinct CDR3 sequences; roughly half are singletons. Turning to this clonotype: No antigen is known for it.

Trimming left V 3 bases short and J 4 bases short, with 12 bases between. Germline assignment: CDR1 SEHNR and CDR2 FQNEAQ (reference sequence). This CDR3 spans 14 amino acids. Study-level points and caveats: Older age coincided with a roughly linear decline in TCR beta diversity per million T cells.

Peripheral blood from each donor was collected in a volume of 8 to 10 milliliters. Sequencing was done on a sample of blood. This receptor was identified in a woman aged 60 to 75 in good health. The gene calls are TRBV7-9 and TRBJ1-1; a weak D match, TRBD1 (6 bases). The CDR3 bases are TGTGCCAGCAGCTTCCCACAGGGTATCACTGAAGCTTTCTTT. This encodes CASSFPQGITEAFF.